These 23 T cell receptor beta chains were all obtained from the same sample, sequenced in a study of regulatory T cells in long-lasting Graves disease. Researchers made TCR beta libraries by using iRepertoire HTBI primers and running Arm-PCR on CDR3 regions. TCRdb redid the calling of the multiplex PCR reads with MiXCR, one entry per CDR3 protein. This table has 550,000 to 650,000 distinct CDR3 sequences, 15% to 20% appearing once. The time point denotes: newly diagnosed GD, antithyroid drugs for less than 3 months. From RNA extracted from PBMCs, the TCR library was made. These data were also filed under a second study, of T cells in Graves' hyperthyroidism and ophthalmopathy.

This sample comprised peripheral blood mononuclear cells (PBMCs), obtained at new diagnosis, from a patient treated with antithyroid drugs. These receptors came from a man in his late teens or twenties with Graves disease.

The rearrangement joins TRBV13 to TRBJ2-3, with 9 bases that match TRBD2. There are 14 residues in the CDR3. The V segment lost 5 bases and the J segment 4 bases; nucleotides outside the gene matches: 4. The V gene's germline CDR1 is PRHDT and CDR2 FYEKMQ (reference sequence). The CDR3 protein is CASSLSGSADTQYF. CDR3 bases: TGTGCCAGCAGCCTTAGCGGGAGTGCAGATACGCAGTATTTT. The full variable domain, completed using reference TRBV13 and TRBJ2-3, is AAGVIQSPRHLIKEKRETATLKCYPIPRHDTVYWYQQGPGQDPQFLISFYEKMQSDKGSIPDRFSAQQFSDYHSELNMSSLELGDSALYFCASSLSGSADTQYFGPGTRLTVL.

This clonotype occurred a few times. The chain employs TRBV7-2 and TRBJ2-7; 7 positions match TRBD2. Germline V gene data show CDR1 as SGHTA and CDR2 as FQGNSA. The V gene end was trimmed by 0 bases and the J gene end by 3 bases; junction bases not matched to a gene: 11. CDR3 length equals 17 residues. The CDR3 loop is CASSLAKSIAGLYEQYF. The CDR3 DNA reads TGTGCCAGCAGCTTAGCTAAATCTATAGCGGGCCTCTACGAGCAGTACTTC.

Comment on this clonotype: A much larger clone sits a single nucleotide away, making a read error possible. The chain employs TRBV2 and TRBJ1-2, with no clear D. The ends were cut back, 3 bases at V and 3 bases at J, with 14 bases in the middle. Germline assignment: CDR1 SNHLY and CDR2 FYNNEI. The CDR3 consists of 15 residues. CDR3 amino acids: CASSEERAGYYGYTF. CDR3 bases: TGTGCCAGCAGTGAGGAGAGGGCCGGTTACTATGGCTACACCTTC.

The chain has TRBV20-1 and TRBJ2-1; D is perhaps TRBD1 or TRBD2 (6 bases each). The CDR3 spans 14 residues. Germline values: CDR1 DFQATT, CDR2 SNEGSKA (reference sequence). Deletions cut 2 bases from V and 4 bases from J, with 12 bases between. For the CDR3, the DNA is TGCAGTGCTAGACCTCTAGGGGGGTACAATGAGCAGTTCTTC. Its translation is CSARPLGGYNEQFF.

J is TRBJ2-5 and V is TRBV9; 8 bases line up with TRBD2. The CDR3 spans 14 residues. The V gene's germline CDR1 is SGDLS and CDR2 YYNGEE. J lost 7 bases, V lost 4 bases, and 9 bases had no gene match. CDR3 amino acids: CASSPLGTSGTQYF. The CDR3 DNA follows: TGTGCCAGCAGCCCCTTGGGGACTAGTGGGACCCAGTACTTC.

The chain joins TRBV29-1 to TRBJ2-2; possible D gene TRBD2, 5 bases. The CDR3 spans 14 residues. V dropped 3 bases and J dropped 3 bases, with 11 bases sitting between them. Per the germline V gene, CDR1 is SQVTM and CDR2 is ANQGSEA. The DNA of the CDR3 is TGCAGCGTTGAGGGAGACATCTACACCGGGGAGCTGTTTTTT. It specifies CSVEGDIYTGELFF.

This clonotype was found a few times. The chain has TRBV9 and TRBJ2-2; maybe TRBD2 (5 bases). This CDR3 has 17 residues. Trimming cost V 1 base and J 0 bases, with 13 bases left between them. Germline V gene data show CDR1 as SGDLS and CDR2 as YYNGEE. The CDR3 nucleotides read TGTGCCAGCAGCGTACAACGTGGGAGAGCGAACACCGGGGAGCTGTTTTTT. It specifies CASSVQRGRANTGELFF.

This clonotype was seen many times. The chain couples TRBV11-1 to TRBJ2-1; D tentatively reads TRBD1 or TRBD2 (6 bases each). The CDR3 spans 14 residues. The germline V gene encodes CDR1 SGHAT and CDR2 FQDESV (reference sequence). Trimming cost V 4 bases and J 5 bases, with 12 bases left between them. The chain's CDR3 is CASSWGRENNEQFF. CDR3 nucleotide sequence: TGTGCCAGCAGCTGGGGGCGGGAAAACAATGAGCAGTTCTTC.

This clonotype was detected ten times or more. The chain is built from TRBV30 and TRBJ2-3; 7 nucleotides match TRBD1. This CDR3 is built from 14 residues. Germline trimming cut 4 bases from V and 2 bases from J; bases unmatched to any gene: 6. Germline CDR1 is GTSNPN and CDR2 is SVGIG (reference sequence). CDR3 region: CAWKRGHLTDTQYF. CDR3 nucleotide sequence: TGTGCCTGGAAGAGGGGGCACCTCACAGATACGCAGTATTTT.

Only a few counts were recorded for this clonotype. V gene TRBV18 combines with J gene TRBJ1-3, with unresolved D. There are 16 residues in the CDR3. Looked up from germline, CDR1 is KGHSH and CDR2 is LQKENI. Trimming cost V 5 bases and J 1 base, with 15 bases left between them. The CDR3, as DNA: TGTGCCAGCTCAGTAGAAGGAGGTCTTTCTGGAAACACCATATATTTT. Its translation: CASSVEGGLSGNTIYF.

This clonotype came up a few times. The chain is built from TRBV28 and TRBJ1-4; the match to TRBD1 covers 11 bases. The germline gives CDR1 MDHEN, CDR2 SYDVKM. V shed 9 bases, J shed 6 bases, and the junction held 6 bases outside the gene matches. The CDR3 loop spans 14 amino acids. In nucleotides, the CDR3 is TGTGCCAGTAAACGGACAGGGGGCGATGAAAAACTGTTTTTT. Its protein is CASKRTGGDEKLFF.

Ten or more counts support this clonotype. The genes are TRBV2 and TRBJ2-1, with TRBD2 matching over 8 bases. Germline assignment: CDR1 SNHLY and CDR2 FYNNEI. The CDR3 spans 12 residues. Losses at the gene ends were 6 bases for V and 9 bases for J; bases not matched to a gene: 4. CDR3 in amino acids: CASSRTSPEQFF. The CDR3 region has the DNA TGTGCCAGCAGCAGGACTAGCCCTGAGCAGTTCTTC.

This clonotype was observed many times. V and J are TRBV7-9 and TRBJ2-1, with 12 bases that match TRBD2. Per germline, CDR1 SEHNR and CDR2 FQNEAQ (reference sequence). The V segment lost 3 bases and the J segment 2 bases; nucleotides outside the gene matches: 2. The CDR3 loop spans 16 amino acids. The CDR3 nucleotides read TGTGCCAGCAGCTTGACTAGCGGGAGACCCTACAATGAGCAGTTCTTC. It translates to CASSLTSGRPYNEQFF. Together with reference TRBV7-9 and TRBJ2-1, the CDR3 gives the full variable domain: DTGVSQNPRHKITKRGQNVTFRCDPISEHNRLYWYRQTLGQGPEFLTYFQNEAQLEKSRLLSDRFSAERPKGSFSTLEIQRTEQGDSAMYLCASSLTSGRPYNEQFFGPGTRLTVL.

In its sample, this clonotype was seen many times. V and J are TRBV6-1 and TRBJ1-2; TRBD1 aligns across 9 bases. Germline CDR1 and CDR2: MNHNS and SASEGT. V was pared by 1 base and J by 3 bases, with 12 bases of the junction left unmatched. The CDR3 has 18 residues. The CDR3 is CASSEEGTGSWGDYGYTF. CDR3 sequence (DNA): TGTGCCAGCAGTGAAGAGGGGACAGGGTCTTGGGGAGACTATGGCTACACCTTC.

This clonotype was seen a few times. The V call is TRBV5-1, the J call TRBJ2-2; 7 positions agree with TRBD2. Germline-derived CDR1 and CDR2 are SGHRS and YFSETQ. V was pared by 3 bases and J by 1 base, with 3 bases of the junction left unmatched. CDR3 length: 15 residues. CDR3 region: CASSSGLQNTGELFF. For the CDR3, the DNA is TGCGCCAGCAGCTCGGGACTACAGAACACCGGGGAGCTGTTTTTT.

V usage is TRBV7-9 and J usage is TRBJ1-4; TRBD1 matches 8 bases. The CDR3 length is 18 residues. CDR1 SEHNR and CDR2 FQNEAQ come from the germline V gene (reference sequence). With 4 bases clipped from V and 3 bases from J, the junction kept 13 bases outside the gene matches. Written as DNA, the CDR3 is TGTGCCAGCAGCTCCATGGGGGCAGGGGGCGCAGCTAATGAAAAACTGTTTTTT. Protein sequence: CASSSMGAGGAANEKLFF. Together with reference TRBV7-9 and TRBJ1-4, the CDR3 gives the full variable domain: DTGVSQNPRHKITKRGQNVTFRCDPISEHNRLYWYRQTLGQGPEFLTYFQNEAQLEKSRLLSDRFSAERPKGSFSTLEIQRTEQGDSAMYLCASSSMGAGGAANEKLFFGSGTQLSVL.

This clonotype was picked up many times. The V and J genes are TRBV20-1 and TRBJ2-1; 11 bases align to TRBD2. Trimming at V came to 2 bases and at J to 7 bases, leaving 10 bases not matched to a gene. Germline V gene sequence: CDR1 DFQATT, CDR2 SNEGSKA (reference sequence). This CDR3 is 16 amino acids long. The CDR3 sequence is CSARPLAGGHENEQFF. The CDR3 coding sequence is TGCAGTGCTAGACCCCTAGCGGGAGGTCACGAAAATGAGCAGTTCTTC.

This chain links TRBV5-1 with TRBJ1-1; no reliable D call. This CDR3 has 13 amino acids. Germline assignment: CDR1 SGHRS and CDR2 YFSETQ. Trimming took off 0 bases at V and 8 bases at J, with 11 bases between the two ends. This chain's CDR3 is CASSLGPPSEAFF. Here the CDR3 DNA reads TGCGCCAGCAGCTTGGGGCCCCCATCGGAAGCTTTCTTT.

Concerning this clonotype itself: One junction end disagrees with the germline gene, perhaps due to a read error. This rearrangement joins TRBV11-3 to TRBJ1-2, with 10 bases lining up with TRBD1. CDR1 is SGHNT and CDR2 is YENEEA in the germline V gene. The CDR3 contains 13 residues. CDR3 residues: CASSLDGTGANDF. The CDR3 nucleotides read TGTGCCAGCAGCTTAGACGGGACAGGGGCTAATGACTTC. The whole variable domain, remainder taken from reference TRBV11-3 and TRBJ1-2, is EAGVVQSPRYKIIEKKQPVAFWCNPISGHNTLYWYLQNLGQGPELLIRYENEEAVDDSQLPKDRFSAERLKGVDSTLKIQPAELGDSAVYLCASSLDGTGANDFGSGTRLTVV.

This clonotype was seen repeatedly, ten times or more. The V and J genes are TRBV7-9 and TRBJ1-1, with TRBD1 matching over 11 bases. In germline, CDR1 is SEHNR, CDR2 FQNEAQ (reference sequence). The CDR3 consists of 17 residues. With V trimmed by 5 bases and J by 2 bases, 10 bases remained unmatched. The CDR3 bases are TGTGCCAGCAGCCAAAGGGGGACAGGGGGGTTTAACACTGAAGCTTTCTTT. Translating gives CASSQRGTGGFNTEAFF. The whole variable domain, filled in from reference TRBV7-9 and TRBJ1-1, reads DTGVSQNPRHKITKRGQNVTFRCDPISEHNRLYWYRQTLGQGPEFLTYFQNEAQLEKSRLLSDRFSAERPKGSFSTLEIQRTEQGDSAMYLCASSQRGTGGFNTEAFFGQGTRLTVV.

This clonotype was picked up many times. The chain recombines TRBV12-3 or TRBV12-4 with TRBJ2-7; perhaps TRBD2 as D (6 bases). This CDR3 comprises 15 residues. The V end was cut by 7 bases, the J end by 1 base, with 17 bases between. CDR3 in DNA: TGTGCCAGCACCTCCGGGTCTAGCGTTTCCTACGAGCAGTACTTC. As protein: CASTSGSSVSYEQYF.

This clonotype has ten or more counts. The rearrangement uses TRBV28 and TRBJ1-1; 7 bases agree with TRBD1. This CDR3 comprises 13 residues. V lost 6 bases, J lost 3 bases, and 4 bases stayed unmatched. The germline gives CDR1 MDHEN, CDR2 SYDVKM. In DNA form, the CDR3 reads TGTGCCAGCAGCCGGGGGACAGACACTGAAGCTTTCTTT. It translates to CASSRGTDTEAFF.

The chain joins TRBV6-1 to TRBJ2-6; 9 bases match TRBD1. Losses at the gene ends were 10 bases for V and 4 bases for J; bases not matched to a gene: 14. The CDR3 sequence is 17 residues long. Germline CDR1 reads MNHNS; CDR2 reads SASEGT. The CDR3 DNA sequence: TGTGCCACCTCCCTCGGGACAGGGTTGTCAGGGGCCAACGTCCTGACTTTC. The encoded protein is CATSLGTGLSGANVLTF.